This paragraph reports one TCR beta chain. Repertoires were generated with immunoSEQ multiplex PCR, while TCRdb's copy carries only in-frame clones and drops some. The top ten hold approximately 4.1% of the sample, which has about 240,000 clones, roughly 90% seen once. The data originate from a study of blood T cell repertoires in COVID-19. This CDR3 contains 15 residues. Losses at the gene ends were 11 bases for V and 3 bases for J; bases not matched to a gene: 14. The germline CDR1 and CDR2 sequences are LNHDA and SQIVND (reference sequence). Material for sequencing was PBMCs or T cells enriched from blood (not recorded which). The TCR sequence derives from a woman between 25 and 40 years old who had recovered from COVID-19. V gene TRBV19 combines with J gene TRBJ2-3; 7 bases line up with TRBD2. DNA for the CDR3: TGTGCCGTAAGCCCGACTAGCCTTATTACAGATACGCAGTATTTT. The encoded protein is CAVSPTSLITDTQYF. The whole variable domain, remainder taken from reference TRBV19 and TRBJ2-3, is DGGITQSPKYLFRKEGQNVTLSCEQNLNHDAMYWYRQDPGQGLRLIYYSQIVNDFQKGDIAEGYSVSREKKESFPLTVTSAQKNPTAFYLCAVSPTSLITDTQYFGPGTRLTVL.